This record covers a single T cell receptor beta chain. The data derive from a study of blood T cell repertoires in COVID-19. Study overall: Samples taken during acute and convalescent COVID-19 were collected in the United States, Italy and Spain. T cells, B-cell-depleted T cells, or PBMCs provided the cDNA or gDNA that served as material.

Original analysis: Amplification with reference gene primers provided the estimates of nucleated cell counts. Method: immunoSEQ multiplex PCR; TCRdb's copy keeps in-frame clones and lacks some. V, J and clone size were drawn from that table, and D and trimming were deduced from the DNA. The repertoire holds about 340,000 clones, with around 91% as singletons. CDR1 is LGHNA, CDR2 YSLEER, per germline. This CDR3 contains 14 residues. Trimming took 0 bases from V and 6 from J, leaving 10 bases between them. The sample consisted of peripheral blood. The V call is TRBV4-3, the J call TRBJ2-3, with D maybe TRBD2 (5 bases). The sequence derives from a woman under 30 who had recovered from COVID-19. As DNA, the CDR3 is TGCGCCAGCAGCCAAGATATAAGGGAGGATACGCAGTATTTT. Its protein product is CASSQDIREDTQYF.